The present T cell receptor beta chain was sequenced within a study of control samples from healthy donors and cancer patients. Generated by immunoSEQ multiplex PCR, the TCRdb table keeps only in-frame clones and is missing some. Here the sample spans about 150,000 clones, over 90% being singletons. The CDR3 consists of 13 residues. V was pared by 5 bases and J by 3 bases, with 10 bases between. In germline, CDR1 is SGHTA, CDR2 FQGTGA. Sequencing was carried out using blood. The rearrangement links TRBV7-3 to TRBJ1-1, with D hard to call. The sequence came from a man aged 50-60 years in good health. CDR3 nucleotides: TGTGCCAGCAGCCCCCGGCGGGACACTGAAGCTTTCTTT. Translation: CASSPRRDTEAFF.